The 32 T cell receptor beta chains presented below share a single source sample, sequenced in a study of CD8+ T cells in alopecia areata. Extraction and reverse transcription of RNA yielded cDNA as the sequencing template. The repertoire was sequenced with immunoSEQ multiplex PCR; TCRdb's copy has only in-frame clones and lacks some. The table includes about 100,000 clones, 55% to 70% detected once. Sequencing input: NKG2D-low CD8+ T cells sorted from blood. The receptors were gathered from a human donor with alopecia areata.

The CDR3 region is CSVETRGPAEAFF. The DNA of the CDR3 is TGCAGCGTCGAAACCCGGGGCCCAGCTGAAGCTTTCTTT. The chain is built from TRBV29-1 and TRBJ1-1; possibly TRBD1 for D (5 bases). CDR3 size: 13 residues. The ends were cut back, 6 bases at V and 6 bases at J, with 17 bases in the middle. The germline gives CDR1 SQVTM, CDR2 ANQGSEA.

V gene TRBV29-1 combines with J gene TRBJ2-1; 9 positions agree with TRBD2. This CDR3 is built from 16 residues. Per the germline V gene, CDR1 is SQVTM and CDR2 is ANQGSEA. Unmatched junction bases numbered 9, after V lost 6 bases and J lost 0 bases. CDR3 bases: TGCAGCGTCGGTGGGCTAGCGGGGTCCTCCTACAATGAGCAGTTCTTC. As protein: CSVGGLAGSSYNEQFF.

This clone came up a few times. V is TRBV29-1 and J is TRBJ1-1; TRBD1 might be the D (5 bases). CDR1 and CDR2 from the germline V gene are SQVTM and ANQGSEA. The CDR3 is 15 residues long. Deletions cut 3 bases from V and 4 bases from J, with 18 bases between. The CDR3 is CSVDIVGQRGTEAFF. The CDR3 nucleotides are TGCAGCGTTGATATTGTAGGGCAAAGGGGCACTGAAGCTTTCTTT.

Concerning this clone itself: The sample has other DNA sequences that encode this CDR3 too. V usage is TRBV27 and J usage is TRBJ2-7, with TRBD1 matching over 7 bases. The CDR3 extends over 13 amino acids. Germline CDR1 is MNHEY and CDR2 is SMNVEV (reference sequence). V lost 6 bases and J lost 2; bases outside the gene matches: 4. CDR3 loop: CASSPGTAYEQYF. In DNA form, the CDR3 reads TGTGCCAGCAGCCCCGGGACAGCCTACGAGCAGTACTTC.

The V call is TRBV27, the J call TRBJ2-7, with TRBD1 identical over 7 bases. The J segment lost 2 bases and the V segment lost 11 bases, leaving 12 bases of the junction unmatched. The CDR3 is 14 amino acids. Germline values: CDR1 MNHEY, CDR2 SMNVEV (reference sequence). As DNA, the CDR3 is TGTGCCGTGTCCGAGACAGGGAGAACCTACGAGCAGTACTTC. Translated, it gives CAVSETGRTYEQYF.

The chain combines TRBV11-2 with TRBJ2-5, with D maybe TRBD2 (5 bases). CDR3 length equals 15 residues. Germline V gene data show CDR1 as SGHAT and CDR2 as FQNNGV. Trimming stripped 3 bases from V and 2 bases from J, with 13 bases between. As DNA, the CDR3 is TGTGCCAGCAGCTTGGTCATCGGGGATCAAGAGACCCAGTACTTC. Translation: CASSLVIGDQETQYF.

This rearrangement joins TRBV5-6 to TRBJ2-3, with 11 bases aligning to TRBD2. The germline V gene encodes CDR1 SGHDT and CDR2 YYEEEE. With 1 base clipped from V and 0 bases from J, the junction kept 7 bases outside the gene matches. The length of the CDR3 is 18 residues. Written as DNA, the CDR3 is TGTGCCAGCAGCTTGCTCGGGACTAGCGGTTCTAGCACAGATACGCAGTATTTT. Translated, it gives CASSLLGTSGSSTDTQYF.

CDR3 DNA: TGTGCCAGCAGCTCCCGACAGAAAAGCTCCTACGAGCAGTACTTC. The encoded protein is CASSSRQKSSYEQYF. The chain combines TRBV11-2 with TRBJ2-7, with D possibly being TRBD1 (5 bases). The CDR3 is 15 residues long. Trimming shortened V by 4 bases and J by 0 bases, and 13 bases separated the two germline ends. Germline V lookup: CDR1 SGHAT, CDR2 FQNNGV.

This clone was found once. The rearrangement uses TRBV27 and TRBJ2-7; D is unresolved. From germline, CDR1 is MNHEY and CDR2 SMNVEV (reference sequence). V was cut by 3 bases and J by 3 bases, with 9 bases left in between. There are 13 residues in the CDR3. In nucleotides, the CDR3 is TGTGCCAGCAGTTTCGGGCTAGTCTACGAGCAGTACTTC. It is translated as CASSFGLVYEQYF.

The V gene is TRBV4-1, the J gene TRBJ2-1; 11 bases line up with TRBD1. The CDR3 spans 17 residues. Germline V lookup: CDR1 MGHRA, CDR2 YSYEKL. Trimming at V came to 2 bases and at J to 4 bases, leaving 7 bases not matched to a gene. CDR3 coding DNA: TGCGCCAGCAGCCAAAGGGACAGGGGGTTAAGTTACAATGAGCAGTTCTTC. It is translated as CASSQRDRGLSYNEQFF.

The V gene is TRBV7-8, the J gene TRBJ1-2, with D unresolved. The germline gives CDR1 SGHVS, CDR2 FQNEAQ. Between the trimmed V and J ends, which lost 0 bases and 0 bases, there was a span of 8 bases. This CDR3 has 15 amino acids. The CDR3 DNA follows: TGTGCCAGCAGCTTAGCAGGTCGATCTAACTATGGCTACACCTTC. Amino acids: CASSLAGRSNYGYTF.

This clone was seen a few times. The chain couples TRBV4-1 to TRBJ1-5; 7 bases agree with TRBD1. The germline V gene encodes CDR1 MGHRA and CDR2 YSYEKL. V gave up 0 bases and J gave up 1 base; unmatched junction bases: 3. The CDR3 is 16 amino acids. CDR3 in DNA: TGCGCCAGCAGCCAAGAGCCACAGGGGAGCAATCAGCCCCAGCATTTT. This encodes CASSQEPQGSNQPQHF.

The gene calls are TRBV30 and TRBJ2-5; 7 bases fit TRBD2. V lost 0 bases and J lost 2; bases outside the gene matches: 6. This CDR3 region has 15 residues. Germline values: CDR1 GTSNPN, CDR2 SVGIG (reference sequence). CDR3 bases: TGTGCCTGGAGTGTATCTAGCGGAGAACAAGAGACCCAGTACTTC. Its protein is CAWSVSSGEQETQYF.

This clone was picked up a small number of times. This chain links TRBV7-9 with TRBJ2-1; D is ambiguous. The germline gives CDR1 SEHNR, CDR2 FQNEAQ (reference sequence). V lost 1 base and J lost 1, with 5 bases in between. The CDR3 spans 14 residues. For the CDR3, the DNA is TGTGCCAGCAGCTTAGTGCGTTCCTACAATGAGCAGTTCTTC. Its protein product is CASSLVRSYNEQFF.

CDR3 nucleotides: TGCGCCAGCGCAAATCGACAGGGACACGAGCAGTACTTC. It translates to CASANRQGHEQYF. This chain joins TRBV5-1 and TRBJ2-7, with TRBD1 matching 7 bases. Looked up from germline, CDR1 is SGHRS and CDR2 is YFSETQ. The CDR3 consists of 13 residues. J lost 5 bases, V lost 7 bases, and 9 bases had no gene match.

CDR3 residues: CASNIASSYNEQFF. CDR3 nucleotides: TGTGCCAGTAATATAGCGAGCTCCTACAATGAGCAGTTCTTC. The chain has TRBV27 and TRBJ2-1; perhaps TRBD2 as D (5 bases). Looked up from germline, CDR1 is MNHEY and CDR2 is SMNVEV (reference sequence). CDR3 length: 14 amino acids. The germline V and J ends were trimmed by 9 bases and 0 bases, with 12 bases remaining between them.

CDR3 residues: CASSSGYNEQFF. In DNA, the CDR3 is TGTGCCAGCAGCTCCGGGTACAATGAGCAGTTCTTC. V gene TRBV7-8 combines with J gene TRBJ2-1, with D hard to call. Germline V CDR1 and CDR2: SGHVS, FQNEAQ. The CDR3 runs to 12 residues. The V gene lost 4 bases and the J gene lost 4 bases, with 5 bases spanning the gap.

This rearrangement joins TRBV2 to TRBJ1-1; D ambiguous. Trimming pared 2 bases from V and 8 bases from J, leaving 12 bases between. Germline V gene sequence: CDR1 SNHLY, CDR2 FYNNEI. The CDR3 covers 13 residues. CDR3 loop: CASSENLAEEAFF. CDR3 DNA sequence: TGTGCCAGCAGTGAAAACCTCGCAGAAGAAGCTTTCTTT.

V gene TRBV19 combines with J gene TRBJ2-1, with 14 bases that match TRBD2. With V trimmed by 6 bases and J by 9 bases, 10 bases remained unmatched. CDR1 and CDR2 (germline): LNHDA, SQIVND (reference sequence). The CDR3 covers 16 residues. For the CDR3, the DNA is TGTGCCAGTAGAGAAATCGGACTAGCGGGAGGTGGTGAGCAGTTCTTC. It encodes CASREIGLAGGGEQFF.

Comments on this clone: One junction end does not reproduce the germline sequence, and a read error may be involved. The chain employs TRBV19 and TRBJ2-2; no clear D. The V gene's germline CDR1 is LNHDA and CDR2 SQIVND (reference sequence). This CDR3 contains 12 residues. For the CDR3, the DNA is TGTGCCAGTGGTATTGCGGCCGGGGAGCTGTTTTTT. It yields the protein CASGIAAGELFF.

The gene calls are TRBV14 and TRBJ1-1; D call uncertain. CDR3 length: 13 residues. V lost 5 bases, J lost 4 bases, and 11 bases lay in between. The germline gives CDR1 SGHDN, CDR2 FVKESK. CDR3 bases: TGTGCCAGCAGCGAGAAACGGTCCACTGAAGCTTTCTTT. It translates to CASSEKRSTEAFF.

CDR3 sequence reads: CSVEFRDNEQYF. The CDR3 DNA is TGCAGCGTTGAGTTTAGGGATAACGAGCAGTACTTC. The chain carries TRBV29-1 and TRBJ2-5, with no clear D. The J call may be incorrect, as the DNA end agrees better with TRBJ2-7. CDR3 length: 12 amino acids. Germline V gene sequence: CDR1 SQVTM, CDR2 ANQGSEA.

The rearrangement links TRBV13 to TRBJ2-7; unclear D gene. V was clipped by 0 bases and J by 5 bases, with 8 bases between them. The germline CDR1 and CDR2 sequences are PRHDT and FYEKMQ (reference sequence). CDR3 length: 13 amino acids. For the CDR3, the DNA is TGTGCCAGCAGCTTAGGCTCGCCTAACGAGCAGTACTTC. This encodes CASSLGSPNEQYF.

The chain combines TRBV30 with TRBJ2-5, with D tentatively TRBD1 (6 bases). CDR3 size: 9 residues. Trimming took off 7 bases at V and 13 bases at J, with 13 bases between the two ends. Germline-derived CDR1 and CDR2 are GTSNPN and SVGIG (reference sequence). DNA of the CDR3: TGTGCCTCAGGGGAGCACGGGTACTTC. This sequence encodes CASGEHGYF.

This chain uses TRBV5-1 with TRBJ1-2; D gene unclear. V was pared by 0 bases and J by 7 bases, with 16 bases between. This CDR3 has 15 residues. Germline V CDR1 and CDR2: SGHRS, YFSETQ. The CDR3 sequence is CASSLDSGGFLGYTF. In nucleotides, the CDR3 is TGCGCCAGCAGCTTGGACTCTGGTGGGTTCCTTGGCTACACCTTC.

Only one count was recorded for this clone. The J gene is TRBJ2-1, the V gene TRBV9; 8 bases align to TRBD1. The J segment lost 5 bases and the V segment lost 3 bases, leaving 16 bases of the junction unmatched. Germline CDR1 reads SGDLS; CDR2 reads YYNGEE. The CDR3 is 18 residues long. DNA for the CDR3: TGTGCCAGCAGCGCAAAAGGACAGGGTGTCCCCTATCACAATGAGCAGTTCTTC. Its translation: CASSAKGQGVPYHNEQFF.

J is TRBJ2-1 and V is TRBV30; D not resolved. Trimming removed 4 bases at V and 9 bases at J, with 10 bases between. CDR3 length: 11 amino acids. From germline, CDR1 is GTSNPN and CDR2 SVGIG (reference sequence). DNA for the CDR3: TGTGCCTGGATCGGGTTTGGTGAGCAGTTCTTC. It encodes CAWIGFGEQFF.

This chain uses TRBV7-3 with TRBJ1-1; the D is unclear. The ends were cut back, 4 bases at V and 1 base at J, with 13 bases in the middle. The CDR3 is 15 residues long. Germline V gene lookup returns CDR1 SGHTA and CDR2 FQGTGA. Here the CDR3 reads CASSSIGLKNTEAFF. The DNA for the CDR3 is TGTGCCAGCAGCTCAATTGGGCTTAAGAACACTGAAGCTTTCTTT.

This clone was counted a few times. CDR3 in amino acids: CASSLAPEITQYF. The CDR3 nucleotides read TGTGCCAGCAGCTTAGCCCCGGAGATTACGCAGTATTTT. The chain employs TRBV7-9 and TRBJ2-3; D is unresolved. This CDR3 spans 13 amino acids. The ends were cut back, 0 bases at V and 8 bases at J, with 9 bases in the middle. Germline V gene lookup returns CDR1 SEHNR and CDR2 FQNEAQ (reference sequence).

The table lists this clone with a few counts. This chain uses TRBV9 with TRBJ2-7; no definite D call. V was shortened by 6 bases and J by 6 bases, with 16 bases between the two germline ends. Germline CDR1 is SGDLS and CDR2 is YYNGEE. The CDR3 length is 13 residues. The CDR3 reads CASTTGPASEQYF. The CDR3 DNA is TGTGCCAGCACCACCGGGCCCGCGAGCGAGCAGTACTTC.

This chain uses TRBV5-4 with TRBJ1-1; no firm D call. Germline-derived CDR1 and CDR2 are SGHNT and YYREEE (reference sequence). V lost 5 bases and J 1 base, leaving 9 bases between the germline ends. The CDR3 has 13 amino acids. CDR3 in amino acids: CASSRSENTEAFF. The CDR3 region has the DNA TGTGCCAGCAGTCGCTCAGAGAACACTGAAGCTTTCTTT. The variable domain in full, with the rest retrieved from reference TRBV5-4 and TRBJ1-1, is ETGVTQSPTHLIKTRGQQVTLRCSSQSGHNTVSWYQQALGQGPQFIFQYYREEENGRGNFPPRFSGLQFPNYSSELNVNALELDDSALYLCASSRSENTEAFFGQGTRLTVV.

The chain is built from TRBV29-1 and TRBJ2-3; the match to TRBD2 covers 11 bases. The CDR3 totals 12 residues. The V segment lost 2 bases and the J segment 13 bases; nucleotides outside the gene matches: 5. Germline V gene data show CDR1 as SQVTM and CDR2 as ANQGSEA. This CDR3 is CSVEFSGRDKYF. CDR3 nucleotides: TGCAGCGTTGAATTTAGCGGGAGGGACAAGTATTTT.